Listed below are T cell receptor beta chains from one sample, sequenced in a study of early T cells in non-severe SARS-CoV-2 infection. TCRdb reprocessed the 5' RACE reads with MiXCR, giving one entry per CDR3 protein. This sample has 65,000 to 75,000 distinct CDR3 sequences; over 3.5% occur once, and the top ten carry 3.5% to 4%. Material: whole blood, obtained at baseline. These receptors were obtained from an adult who was a healthcare worker with PCR-confirmed SARS-CoV-2 infection or an uninfected control (not recorded which). The donor label of this sample is uncertain. Each CDR3 is given with its conserved first and last residue. Each record gives: J gene, D gene, V gene, clone size, CDR3 DNA, CDR3 protein. D genes are given only for firm matches. A clone size is listed for some rows: how often the clone was seen (once, few, many), or a class if it is expanded.

TRBJ2-7	TRBD2	TRBV20-1	many	TGCAGTGCTCGTGGGGGGGGGACCTACGAGCAGTACTTC	CSARGGGTYEQYF
TRBJ1-1	NA	TRBV20-1	few	TGCAGTGCTAGGGTACGGGGGACTCGCGCTGAAGCTTTCTTT	CSARVRGTRAEAFF
TRBJ1-6	NA	TRBV2	NA	TGTGCCAGCAGCGTTGACCGCAGCTCCTATAATTCACCCCTCCACTTT	CASSVDRSSYNSPLHF
TRBJ2-3	NA	TRBV5-1	NA	TGCGCCAGCAACCGAGACGGCCGGGGTGGCACAGATACGCAGTATTTT	CASNRDGRGGTDTQYF
TRBJ2-7	NA	TRBV6-5	many	TGTGCCAGCAGTTCGTTTTGGTACGAGCAGTACTTC	CASSSFWYEQYF
TRBJ2-7	TRBD2	TRBV2	few	TGTGCCAGCATGCCCCAGCGGGGGGAGTACGAGCAGTACTTC	CASMPQRGEYEQYF
TRBJ2-7	TRBD1	TRBV5-1	few	TGCGCCAGCAGCGAGGCAGGGGGCAGAGCCTACGAGCAGTACTTC	CASSEAGGRAYEQYF
TRBJ1-1	NA	TRBV7-3	few	TGTGCCAGCAGCTTTGGGGGTACGAGTGAAGCTTTCTTT	CASSFGGTSEAFF
TRBJ2-1	TRBD2	TRBV12-3/TRBV12-4	many	TGTGCCAGCACCCGGGGGACTAGCGGGGGGGCAGGCAATGAGCAGTTCTTC	CASTRGTSGGAGNEQFF
TRBJ2-1	NA	TRBV4-1	many	TGCGCCAGCAGCCCGGGACAGGCGGGAGGTGAGCAGTTCTTC	CASSPGQAGGEQFF
TRBJ1-2	NA	TRBV12-2	NA	TGTGCAAGTCGCCCCACCCGTCCCGGGACAGGGAACTATGGCTACACCTTC	CASRPTRPGTGNYGYTF
TRBJ1-6	NA	TRBV25-1	few	TGTGCCAGCAGTGAATACGGTGATGCTTCACCCCTCCACTTT	CASSEYGDASPLHF
TRBJ2-3	NA	TRBV4-2	many	TGTGCCAGCAGCCTTGAAGGGGCCGGGGGGCTCACGGATACGCAGTATTTT	CASSLEGAGGLTDTQYF
TRBJ2-2	NA	TRBV27	few	TGTGCCAGCAGTTTATCTCGTGGGACCGGGGAGCTGTTTTTT	CASSLSRGTGELFF
TRBJ1-4	NA	TRBV14	few	TGTGCCAGCAGCCAAGATAGGGTGACTAATGAAAAACTGTTTTTT	CASSQDRVTNEKLFF
TRBJ1-2	TRBD1	TRBV5-5	few	TGTGCCAGCAGCCAGGACAGGGAGGGGTATGGCTACACCTTC	CASSQDREGYGYTF